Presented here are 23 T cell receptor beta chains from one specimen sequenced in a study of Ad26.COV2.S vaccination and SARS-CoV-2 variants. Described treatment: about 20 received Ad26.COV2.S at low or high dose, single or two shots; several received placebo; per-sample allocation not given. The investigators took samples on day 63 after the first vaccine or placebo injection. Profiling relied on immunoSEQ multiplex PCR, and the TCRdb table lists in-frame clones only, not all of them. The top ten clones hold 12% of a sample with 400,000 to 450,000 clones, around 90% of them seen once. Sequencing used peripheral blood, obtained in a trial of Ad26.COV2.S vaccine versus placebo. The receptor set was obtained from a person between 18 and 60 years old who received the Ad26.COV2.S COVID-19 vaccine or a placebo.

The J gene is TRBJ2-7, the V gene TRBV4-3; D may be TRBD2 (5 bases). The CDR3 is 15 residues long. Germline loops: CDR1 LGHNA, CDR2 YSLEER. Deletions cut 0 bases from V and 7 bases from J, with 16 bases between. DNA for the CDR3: TGCGCCAGCAGCCAAGATTTTCAGAGGGTTCGGGAGCAGTACTTC. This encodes CASSQDFQRVREQYF.

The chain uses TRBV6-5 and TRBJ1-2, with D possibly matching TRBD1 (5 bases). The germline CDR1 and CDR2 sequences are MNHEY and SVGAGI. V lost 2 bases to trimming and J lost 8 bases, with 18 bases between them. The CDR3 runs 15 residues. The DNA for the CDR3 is TGTGCCAGCAGTTACGGGCCCAAAGGGGCTCGGGGCTACACCTTC. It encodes CASSYGPKGARGYTF.

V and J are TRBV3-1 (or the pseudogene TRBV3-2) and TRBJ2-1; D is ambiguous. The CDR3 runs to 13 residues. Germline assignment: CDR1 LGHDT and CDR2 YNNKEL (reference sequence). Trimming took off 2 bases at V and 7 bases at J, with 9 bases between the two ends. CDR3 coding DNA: TGTGCCAGCAGCCAATATGGCGAGAATGAGCAGTTCTTC. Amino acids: CASSQYGENEQFF.

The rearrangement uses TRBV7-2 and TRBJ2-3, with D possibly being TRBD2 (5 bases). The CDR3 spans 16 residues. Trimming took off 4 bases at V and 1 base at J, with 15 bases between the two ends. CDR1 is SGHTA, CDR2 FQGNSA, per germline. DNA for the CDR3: TGTGCCAGCAGCTCAGGACTTTACGGCGGCACAGATACGCAGTATTTT. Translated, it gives CASSSGLYGGTDTQYF.

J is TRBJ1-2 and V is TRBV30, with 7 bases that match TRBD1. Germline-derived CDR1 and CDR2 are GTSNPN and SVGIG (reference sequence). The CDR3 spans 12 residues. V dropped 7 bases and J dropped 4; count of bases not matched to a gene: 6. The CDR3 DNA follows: TGTGCCTACACACAGGGGACCTATGGCTACACCTTC. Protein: CAYTQGTYGYTF.

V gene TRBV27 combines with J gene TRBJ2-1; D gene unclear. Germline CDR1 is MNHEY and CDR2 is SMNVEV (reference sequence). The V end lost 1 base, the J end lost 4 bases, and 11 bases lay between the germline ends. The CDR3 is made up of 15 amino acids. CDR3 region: CASSLFPLGYNEQFF. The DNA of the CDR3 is TGTGCCAGCAGTTTATTCCCCCTAGGTTACAATGAGCAGTTCTTC.

CDR3 protein: CASSSQGYNQPQHF. The CDR3 bases are TGTGCCAGCAGTTCCCAGGGGTACAATCAGCCCCAGCATTTT. This chain connects TRBV6-2 or TRBV6-3 to TRBJ1-5; a weak D match, TRBD1 (6 bases). This CDR3 has 14 residues. Germline values: CDR1 MNHEY, CDR2 SVGEGT. Trimming left V 4 bases short and J 3 bases short, with 10 bases between.

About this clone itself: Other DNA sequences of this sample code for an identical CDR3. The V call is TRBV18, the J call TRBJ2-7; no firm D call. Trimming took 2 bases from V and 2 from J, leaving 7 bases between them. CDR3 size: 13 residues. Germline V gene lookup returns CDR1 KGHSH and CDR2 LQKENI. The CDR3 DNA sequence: TGTGCCAGCTCACCAGGGAACCCCTACGAGCAGTACTTC. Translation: CASSPGNPYEQYF.

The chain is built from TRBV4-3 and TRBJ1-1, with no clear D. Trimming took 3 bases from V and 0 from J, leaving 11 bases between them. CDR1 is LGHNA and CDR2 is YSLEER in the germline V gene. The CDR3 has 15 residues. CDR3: CASSHALGVNTEAFF. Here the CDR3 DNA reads TGCGCCAGCAGCCACGCCTTGGGAGTGAACACTGAAGCTTTCTTT.

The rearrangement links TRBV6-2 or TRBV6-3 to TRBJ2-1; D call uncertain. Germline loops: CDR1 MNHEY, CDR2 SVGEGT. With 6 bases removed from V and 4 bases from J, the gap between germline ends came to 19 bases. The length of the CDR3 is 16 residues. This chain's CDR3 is CASSNGLGPNYNEQFF. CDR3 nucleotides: TGTGCCAGCAGCAATGGGTTAGGGCCCAATTACAATGAGCAGTTCTTC.

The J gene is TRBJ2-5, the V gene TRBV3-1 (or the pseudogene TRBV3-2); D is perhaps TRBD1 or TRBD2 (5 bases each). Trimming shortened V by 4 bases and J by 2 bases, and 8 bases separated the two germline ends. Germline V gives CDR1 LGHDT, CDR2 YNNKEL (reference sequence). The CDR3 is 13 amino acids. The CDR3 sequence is CASSRGRQETQYF. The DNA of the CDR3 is TGTGCCAGCAGCCGGGGACGTCAAGAGACCCAGTACTTC.

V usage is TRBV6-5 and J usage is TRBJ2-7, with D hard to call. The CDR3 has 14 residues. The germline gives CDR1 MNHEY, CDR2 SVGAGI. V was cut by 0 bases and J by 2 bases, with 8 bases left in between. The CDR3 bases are TGTGCCAGCAGTTACTCCACGACACCCTACGAGCAGTACTTC. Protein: CASSYSTTPYEQYF.

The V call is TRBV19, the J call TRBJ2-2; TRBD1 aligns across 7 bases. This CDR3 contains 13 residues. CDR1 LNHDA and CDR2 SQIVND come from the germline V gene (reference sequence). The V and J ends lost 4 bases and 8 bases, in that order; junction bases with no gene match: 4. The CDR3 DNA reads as TGTGCCAGTAGTAATACCAGGGGGGGGGAGCTGTTTTTT. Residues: CASSNTRGGELFF.

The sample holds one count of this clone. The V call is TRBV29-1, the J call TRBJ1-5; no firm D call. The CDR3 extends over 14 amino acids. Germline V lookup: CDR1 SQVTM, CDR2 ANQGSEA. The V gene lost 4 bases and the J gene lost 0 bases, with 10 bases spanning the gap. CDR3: CSVGASSSNQPQHF. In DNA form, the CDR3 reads TGCAGCGTTGGGGCAAGTAGTAGCAATCAGCCCCAGCATTTT.

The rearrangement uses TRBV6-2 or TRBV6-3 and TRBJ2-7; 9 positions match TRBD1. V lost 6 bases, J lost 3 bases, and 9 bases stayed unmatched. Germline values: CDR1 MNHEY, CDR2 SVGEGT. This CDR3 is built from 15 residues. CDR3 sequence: CASSPGQGLIYEQYF. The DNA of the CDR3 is TGTGCCAGCAGCCCTGGACAGGGGTTAATCTACGAGCAGTACTTC.

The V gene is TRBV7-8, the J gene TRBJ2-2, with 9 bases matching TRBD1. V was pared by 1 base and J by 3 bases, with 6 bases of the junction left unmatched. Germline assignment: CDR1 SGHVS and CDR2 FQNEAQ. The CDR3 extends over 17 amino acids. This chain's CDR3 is CASSLDLTGGDTGELFF. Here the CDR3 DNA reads TGTGCCAGCAGCTTAGATCTAACAGGGGGCGACACCGGGGAGCTGTTTTTT. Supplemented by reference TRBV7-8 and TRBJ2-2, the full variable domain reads GAGVSQSPRYKVAKRGQDVALRCDPISGHVSLFWYQQALGQGPEFLTYFQNEAQLDKSGLPSDRFFAERPEGSVSTLKIQRTQQEDSAVYLCASSLDLTGGDTGELFFGEGSRLTVL.

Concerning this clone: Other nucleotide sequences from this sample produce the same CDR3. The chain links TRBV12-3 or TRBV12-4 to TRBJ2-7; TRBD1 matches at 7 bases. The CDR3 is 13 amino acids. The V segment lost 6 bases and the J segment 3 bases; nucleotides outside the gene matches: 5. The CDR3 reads CASSLGTVYEQYF. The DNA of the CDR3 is TGTGCCAGCAGCCTCGGGACAGTCTACGAGCAGTACTTC.

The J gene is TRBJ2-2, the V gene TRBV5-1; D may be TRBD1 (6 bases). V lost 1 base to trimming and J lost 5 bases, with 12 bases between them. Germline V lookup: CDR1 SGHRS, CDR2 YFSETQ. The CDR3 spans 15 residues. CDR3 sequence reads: CASSLLTGKTGELFF. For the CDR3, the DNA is TGCGCCAGCAGCTTGCTAACAGGGAAAACCGGGGAGCTGTTTTTT.

The DNA of the CDR3 is TGTGCCAGCAGTCAGGATAGCAATCAGCCCCAGCATTTT. Protein: CASSQDSNQPQHF. The J gene is TRBJ1-5, the V gene TRBV6-5; the D is unclear. The CDR3 extends over 13 amino acids. Germline CDR1 and CDR2: MNHEY and SVGAGI. The ends were cut back, 5 bases at V and 0 bases at J, with 5 bases in the middle.

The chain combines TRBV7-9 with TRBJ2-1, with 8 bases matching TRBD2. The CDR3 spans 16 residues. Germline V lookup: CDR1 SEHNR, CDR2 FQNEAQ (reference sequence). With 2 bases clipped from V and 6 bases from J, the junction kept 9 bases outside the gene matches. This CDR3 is CASSLSGSGTGNEQFF. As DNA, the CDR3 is TGTGCCAGCAGCTTAAGTGGTAGCGGGACCGGCAATGAGCAGTTCTTC.

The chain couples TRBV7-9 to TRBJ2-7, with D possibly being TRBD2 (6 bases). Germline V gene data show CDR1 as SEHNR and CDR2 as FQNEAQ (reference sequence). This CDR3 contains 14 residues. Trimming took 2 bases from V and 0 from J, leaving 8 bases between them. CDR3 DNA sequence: TGTGCCAGCAGCTTACACGGGAGCTCCTACGAGCAGTACTTC. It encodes CASSLHGSSYEQYF.

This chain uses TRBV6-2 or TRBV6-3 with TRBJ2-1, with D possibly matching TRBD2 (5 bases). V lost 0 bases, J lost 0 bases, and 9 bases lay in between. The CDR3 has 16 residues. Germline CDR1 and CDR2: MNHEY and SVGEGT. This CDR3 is CASSYSAVGSYNEQFF. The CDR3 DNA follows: TGTGCCAGCAGTTACTCAGCGGTGGGCTCCTACAATGAGCAGTTCTTC.

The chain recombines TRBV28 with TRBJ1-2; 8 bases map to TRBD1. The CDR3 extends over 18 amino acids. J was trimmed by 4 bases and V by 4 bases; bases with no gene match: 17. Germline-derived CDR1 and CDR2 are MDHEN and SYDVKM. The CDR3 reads CASSSSGTGGLLVYGYTF. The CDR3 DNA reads TGTGCCAGCAGTTCGTCCGGGACAGGAGGCCTTCTGGTCTATGGCTACACCTTC.